Here is one T cell receptor beta chain with its context. TCRdb keeps only in-frame clones here, not all; method: immunoSEQ multiplex PCR. The data show 360,000 or so clones, 89% seen once. This entry belongs to a study of blood T cell repertoires in COVID-19. Study information: Collection of acute and convalescent COVID-19 samples took place in the United States, Italy and Spain.

Participants' own reports of clinical history determined their cohort assignment. Symptom resolution, clearance, or two negative PCRs marked the recovered donors of Cohort 3. The CDR3 has 16 residues. Germline loops: CDR1 SGHTA, CDR2 FQGNSA. Trimming stripped 2 bases from V and 0 bases from J, with 12 bases between. The V and J genes are TRBV7-2 and TRBJ2-3; a weak D match, TRBD2 (7 bases). This TCR derives from a woman in her twenties or thirties who had recovered from COVID-19. The specimen sequenced was PBMCs or T cells enriched from blood (not recorded which). The CDR3, as DNA: TGTGCCAGCAGCTTATCTGAGGGGGGGAGCACAGATACGCAGTATTTT. Residues: CASSLSEGGSTDTQYF.